This T cell receptor beta chain was documented in a study of beta chain features in type 1 diabetes. At the level of the study: Healthy donors, compared against patients, showed similar age, gender and cell yields.

Overall study findings and caveats: The naive, central memory and Treg TCRB repertoires showed an apparent similarity that was greater among patients than among healthy donors.

Averaging around 110 mL, one heparinised blood draw came from each individual donor. Sort purity for all populations was recorded as exceeding 98%. As regards this clone: Its antigen is unidentified.

The sequenced template was cDNA made from the entire isolated RNA. Method: immunoSEQ multiplex PCR; TCRdb's copy keeps in-frame clones and lacks some. The table shows 200,000 to 250,000 clones, with 7.5% to 10% occurring only once. The sample comprised naive CD4+ T cells from blood. This TCR came from a woman between 18 and 29 years old in good health.

The CDR3 sequence is CASSLKYPGQGAYEQYF. The CDR3 bases are TGCGCCAGCAGCCTAAAATATCCGGGACAGGGGGCCTACGAGCAGTACTTC. The V gene is TRBV5-1, the J gene TRBJ2-7; 11 bases align to TRBD1. Germline CDR1 reads SGHRS; CDR2 reads YFSETQ. After removal of 4 bases from V and 2 bases from J, the junction contained 11 bases not matched to a gene. The CDR3 totals 17 residues.